This T cell receptor beta chain derives from a study of sequential checkpoint blockade in melanoma. Study overall: After both sequences, patients received maintenance nivolumab. TCRbeta immunosequencing was performed on DNA from 85 to 100 pretreatment melanoma tumor samples. Under 25 patients had matched tumor biopsies before treatment and at week 13 after nivolumab or ipilimumab alone.

TCRdb's copy holds only in-frame clones and misses some; the assay was immunoSEQ multiplex PCR. The sample comprises about 3,200 clones, 20% to 25% of which are singletons, and about 8% rests with the top ten. There are 14 residues in the CDR3. The germline V gene has CDR1 SGHRS and CDR2 YFSETQ. V lost 2 bases to trimming and J lost 7 bases; unmatched junction nucleotides: 8. Treatment noted: randomized to nivolumab then ipilimumab (arm A) or the reverse (arm B). The material was tumor tissue (inferred from file names), obtained from a patient given nivolumab and ipilimumab in sequence. The chain combines TRBV5-1 with TRBJ2-7; TRBD1 matches at 8 bases. The TCR sequence derives from a human donor with melanoma. As DNA, the CDR3 is TGCGCCAGCAGCTTACAGGGGGACCGTTTTGAGCAGTACTTC. Translated, it gives CASSLQGDRFEQYF.